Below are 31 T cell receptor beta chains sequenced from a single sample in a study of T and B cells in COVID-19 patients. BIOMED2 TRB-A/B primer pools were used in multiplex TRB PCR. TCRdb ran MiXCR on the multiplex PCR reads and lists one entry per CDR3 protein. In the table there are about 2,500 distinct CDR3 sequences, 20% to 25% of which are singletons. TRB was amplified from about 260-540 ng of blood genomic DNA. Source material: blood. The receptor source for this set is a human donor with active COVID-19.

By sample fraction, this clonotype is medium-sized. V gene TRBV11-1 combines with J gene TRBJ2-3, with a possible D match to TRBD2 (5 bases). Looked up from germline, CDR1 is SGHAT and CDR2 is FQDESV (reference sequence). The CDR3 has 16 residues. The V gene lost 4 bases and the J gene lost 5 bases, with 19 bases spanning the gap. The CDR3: CASSSGLHPSGDTQYF. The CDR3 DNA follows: TGTGCCAGCAGCTCCGGACTCCACCCTTCGGGAGATACGCAGTATTTT.

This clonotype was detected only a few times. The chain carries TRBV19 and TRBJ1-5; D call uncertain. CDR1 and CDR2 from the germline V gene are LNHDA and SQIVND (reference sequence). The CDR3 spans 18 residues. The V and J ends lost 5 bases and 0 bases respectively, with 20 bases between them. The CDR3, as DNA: TGTGCCAGTAGTCAATATTTCCTCGGGAGTAATAGCAATCAGCCCCAGCATTTT. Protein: CASSQYFLGSNSNQPQHF.

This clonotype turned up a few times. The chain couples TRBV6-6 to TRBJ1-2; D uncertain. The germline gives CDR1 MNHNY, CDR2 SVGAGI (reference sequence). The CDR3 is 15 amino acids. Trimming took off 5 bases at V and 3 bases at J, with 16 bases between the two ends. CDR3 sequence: CASSGTTPRDYGYTF. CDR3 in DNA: TGTGCCAGCAGTGGAACCACGCCCCGGGACTATGGCTACACCTTC.

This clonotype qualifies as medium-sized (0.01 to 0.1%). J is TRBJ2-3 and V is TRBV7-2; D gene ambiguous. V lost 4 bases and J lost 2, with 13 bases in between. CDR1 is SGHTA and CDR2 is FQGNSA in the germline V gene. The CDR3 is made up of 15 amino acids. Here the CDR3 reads CASSYGPFNTDTQYF. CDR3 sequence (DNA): TGTGCCAGCAGCTACGGGCCTTTTAACACAGATACGCAGTATTTT.

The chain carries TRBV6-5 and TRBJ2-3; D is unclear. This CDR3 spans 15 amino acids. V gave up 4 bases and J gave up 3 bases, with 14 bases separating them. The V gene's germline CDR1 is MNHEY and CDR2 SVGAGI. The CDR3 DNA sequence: TGTGCCAGCAGTTCACCTGAAAAGAGGACAGATACGCAGTATTTT. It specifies CASSSPEKRTDTQYF.

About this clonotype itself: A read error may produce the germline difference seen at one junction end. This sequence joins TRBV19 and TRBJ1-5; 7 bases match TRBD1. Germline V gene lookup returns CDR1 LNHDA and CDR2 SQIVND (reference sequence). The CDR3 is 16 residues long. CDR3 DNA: TGTGCCAGTAGCATAGAGGGGGCGCGTAGCAATCAGCCCCAGCATTTT. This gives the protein CASSIEGARSNQPQHF.

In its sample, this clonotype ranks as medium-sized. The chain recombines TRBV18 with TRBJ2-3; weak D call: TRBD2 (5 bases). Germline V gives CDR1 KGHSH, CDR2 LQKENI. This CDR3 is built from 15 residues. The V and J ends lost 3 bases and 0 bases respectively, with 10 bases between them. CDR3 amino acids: CASSPQRVSTDTQYF. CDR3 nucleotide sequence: TGTGCCAGCTCACCTCAGAGGGTTAGCACAGATACGCAGTATTTT.

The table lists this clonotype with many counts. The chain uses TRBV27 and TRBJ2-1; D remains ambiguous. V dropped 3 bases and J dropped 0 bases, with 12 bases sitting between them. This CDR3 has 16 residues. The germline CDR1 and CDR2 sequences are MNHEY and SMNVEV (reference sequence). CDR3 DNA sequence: TGTGCCAGCAGTTTCCTCCAGGCGAGCTCCTACAATGAGCAGTTCTTC. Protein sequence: CASSFLQASSYNEQFF.

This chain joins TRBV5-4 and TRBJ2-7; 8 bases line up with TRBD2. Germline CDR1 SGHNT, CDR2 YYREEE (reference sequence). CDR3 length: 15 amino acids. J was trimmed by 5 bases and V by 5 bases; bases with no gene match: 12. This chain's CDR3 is CASSFGDGRAHEQYF. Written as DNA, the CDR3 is TGTGCCAGCAGTTTCGGCGACGGGAGGGCCCACGAGCAGTACTTC.

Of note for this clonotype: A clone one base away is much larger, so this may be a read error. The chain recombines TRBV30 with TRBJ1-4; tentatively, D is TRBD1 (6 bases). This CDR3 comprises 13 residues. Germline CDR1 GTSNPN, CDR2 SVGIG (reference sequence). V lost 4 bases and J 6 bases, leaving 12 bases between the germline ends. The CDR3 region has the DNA TGTGCCTGGAATCGAGGGGGGGATGAAAAACTGTTTTTT. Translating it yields CAWNRGGDEKLFF.

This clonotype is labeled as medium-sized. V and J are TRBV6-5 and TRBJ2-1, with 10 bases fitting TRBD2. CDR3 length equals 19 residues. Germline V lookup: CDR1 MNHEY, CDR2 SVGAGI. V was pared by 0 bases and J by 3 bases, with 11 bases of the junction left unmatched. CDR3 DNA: TGTGCCAGCAGTTACTCGAGATTCGCTAGCGGGAGAGGCTACAATGAGCAGTTCTTC. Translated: CASSYSRFASGRGYNEQFF.

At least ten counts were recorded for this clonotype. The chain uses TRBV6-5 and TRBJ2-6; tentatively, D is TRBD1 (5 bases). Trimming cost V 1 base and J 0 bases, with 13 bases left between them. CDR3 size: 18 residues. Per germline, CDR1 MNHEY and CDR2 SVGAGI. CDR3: CASSYWGRPYSGANVLTF. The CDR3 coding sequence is TGTGCCAGCAGTTACTGGGGCAGGCCCTACTCTGGGGCCAACGTCCTGACTTTC.

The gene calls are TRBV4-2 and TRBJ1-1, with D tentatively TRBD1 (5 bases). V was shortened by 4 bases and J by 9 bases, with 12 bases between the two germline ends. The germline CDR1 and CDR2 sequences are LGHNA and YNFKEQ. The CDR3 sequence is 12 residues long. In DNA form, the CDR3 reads TGTGCCAGCAGCCTTCGGGGGGATCAAGCTTTCTTT. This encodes CASSLRGDQAFF.

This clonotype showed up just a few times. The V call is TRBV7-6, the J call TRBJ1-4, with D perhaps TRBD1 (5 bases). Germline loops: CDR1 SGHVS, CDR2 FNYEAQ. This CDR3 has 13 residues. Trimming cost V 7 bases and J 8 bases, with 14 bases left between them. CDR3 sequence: CASTSGRREKLFF. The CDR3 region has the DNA TGTGCCAGCACTTCAGGGAGGAGAGAAAAACTGTTTTTT. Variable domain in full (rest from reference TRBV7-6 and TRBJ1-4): GAGVSQSPRYKVTKRGQDVALRCDPISGHVSLYWYRQALGQGPEFLTYFNYEAQQDKSGLPNDRFSAERPEGSISTLTIQRTEQRDSAMYRCASTSGRREKLFFGSGTQLSVL.

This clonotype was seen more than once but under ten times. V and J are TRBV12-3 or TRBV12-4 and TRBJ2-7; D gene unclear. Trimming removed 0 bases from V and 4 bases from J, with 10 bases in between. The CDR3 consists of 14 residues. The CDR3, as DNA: TGTGCCAGCAGTTTAGCGACCCTTTCTTACGAGCAGTACTTC. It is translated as CASSLATLSYEQYF.

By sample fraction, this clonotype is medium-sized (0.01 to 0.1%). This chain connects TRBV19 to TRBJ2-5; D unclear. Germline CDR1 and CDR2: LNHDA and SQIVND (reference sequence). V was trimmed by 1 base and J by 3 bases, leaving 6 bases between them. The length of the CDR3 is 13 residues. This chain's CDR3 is CASSIGGKETQYF. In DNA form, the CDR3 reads TGTGCCAGTAGTATAGGGGGTAAAGAGACCCAGTACTTC.

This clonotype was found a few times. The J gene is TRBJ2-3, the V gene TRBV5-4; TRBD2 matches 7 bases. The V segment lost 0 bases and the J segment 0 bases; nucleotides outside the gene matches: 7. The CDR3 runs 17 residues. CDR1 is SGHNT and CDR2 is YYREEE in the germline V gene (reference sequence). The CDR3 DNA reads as TGTGCCAGCAGCTTGGGGGTGGGGGGGTATAGCACAGATACGCAGTATTTT. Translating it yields CASSLGVGGYSTDTQYF. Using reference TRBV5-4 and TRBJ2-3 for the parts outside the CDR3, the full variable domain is ETGVTQSPTHLIKTRGQQVTLRCSSQSGHNTVSWYQQALGQGPQFIFQYYREEENGRGNFPPRFSGLQFPNYSSELNVNALELDDSALYLCASSLGVGGYSTDTQYFGPGTRLTVL.

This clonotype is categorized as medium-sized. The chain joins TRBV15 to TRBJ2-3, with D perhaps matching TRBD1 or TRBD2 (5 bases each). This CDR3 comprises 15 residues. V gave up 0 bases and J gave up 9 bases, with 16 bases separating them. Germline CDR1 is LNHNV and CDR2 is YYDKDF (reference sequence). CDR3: CATSRDRGRVGTQYF. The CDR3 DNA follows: TGTGCCACCAGCAGAGATCGGGGCAGGGTTGGGACGCAGTATTTT.

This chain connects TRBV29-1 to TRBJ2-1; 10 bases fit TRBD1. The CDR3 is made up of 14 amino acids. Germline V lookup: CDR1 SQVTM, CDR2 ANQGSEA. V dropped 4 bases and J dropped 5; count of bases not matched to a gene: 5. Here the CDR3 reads CSVARTGGDNEQFF. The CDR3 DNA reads TGCAGCGTTGCCCGGACAGGGGGTGACAATGAGCAGTTCTTC.

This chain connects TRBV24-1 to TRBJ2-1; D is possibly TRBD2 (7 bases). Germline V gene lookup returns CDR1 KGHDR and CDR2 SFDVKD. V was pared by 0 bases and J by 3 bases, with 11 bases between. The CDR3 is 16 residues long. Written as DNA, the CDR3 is TGTGCCACCAGTGATTTGGGGGGGGCAGGCTACAATGAGCAGTTCTTC. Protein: CATSDLGGAGYNEQFF.

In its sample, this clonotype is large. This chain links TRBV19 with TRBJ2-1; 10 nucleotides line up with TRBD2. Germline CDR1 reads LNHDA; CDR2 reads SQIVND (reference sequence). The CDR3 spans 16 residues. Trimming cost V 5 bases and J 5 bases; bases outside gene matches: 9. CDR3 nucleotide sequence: TGTGCCAGTAGTCGCGCTCAAGCGGGGGGGCACAATGAGCAGTTCTTC. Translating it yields CASSRAQAGGHNEQFF.

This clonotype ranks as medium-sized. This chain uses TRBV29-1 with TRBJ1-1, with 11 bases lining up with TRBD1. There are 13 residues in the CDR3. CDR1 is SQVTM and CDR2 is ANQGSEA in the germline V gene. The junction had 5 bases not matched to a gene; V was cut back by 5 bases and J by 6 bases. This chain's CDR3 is CSVSDRGRPEAFF. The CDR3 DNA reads TGCAGCGTTTCGGACAGGGGGCGGCCTGAAGCTTTCTTT.

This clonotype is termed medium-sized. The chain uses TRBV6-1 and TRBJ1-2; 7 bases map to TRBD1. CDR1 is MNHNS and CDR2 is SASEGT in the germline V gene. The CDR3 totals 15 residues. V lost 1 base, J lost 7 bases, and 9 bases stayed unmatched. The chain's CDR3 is CASSEDRGWGGGYTF. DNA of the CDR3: TGTGCCAGCAGTGAAGACAGGGGCTGGGGGGGTGGCTACACCTTC.

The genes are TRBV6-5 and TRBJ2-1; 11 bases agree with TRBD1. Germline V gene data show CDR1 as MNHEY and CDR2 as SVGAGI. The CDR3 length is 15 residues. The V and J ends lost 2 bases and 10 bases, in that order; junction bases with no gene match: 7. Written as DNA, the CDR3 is TGTGCCAGCAGTTACACCGGGACAGGGGGGGCCGAGCAGTTCTTC. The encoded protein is CASSYTGTGGAEQFF.

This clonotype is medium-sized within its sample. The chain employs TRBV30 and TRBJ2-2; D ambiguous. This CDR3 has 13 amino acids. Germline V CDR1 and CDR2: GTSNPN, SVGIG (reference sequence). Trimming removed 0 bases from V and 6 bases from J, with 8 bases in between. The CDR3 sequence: CAWSVRQAGELFF. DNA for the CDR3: TGTGCCTGGAGTGTCCGGCAGGCCGGGGAGCTGTTTTTT.

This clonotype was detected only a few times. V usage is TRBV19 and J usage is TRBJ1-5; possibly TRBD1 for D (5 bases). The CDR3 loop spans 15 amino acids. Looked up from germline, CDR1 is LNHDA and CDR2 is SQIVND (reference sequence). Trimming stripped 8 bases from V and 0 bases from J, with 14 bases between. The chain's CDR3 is CASWPQGYSNQPQHF. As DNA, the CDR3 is TGTGCCAGTTGGCCCCAGGGTTATAGCAATCAGCCCCAGCATTTT.

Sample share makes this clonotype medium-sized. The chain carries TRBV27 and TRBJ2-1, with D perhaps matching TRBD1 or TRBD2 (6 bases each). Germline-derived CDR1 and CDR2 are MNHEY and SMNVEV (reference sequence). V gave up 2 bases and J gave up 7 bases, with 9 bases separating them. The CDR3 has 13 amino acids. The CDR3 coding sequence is TGTGCCAGCAGTTTACAGGGGAGGAATGAGCAGTTCTTC. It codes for CASSLQGRNEQFF.

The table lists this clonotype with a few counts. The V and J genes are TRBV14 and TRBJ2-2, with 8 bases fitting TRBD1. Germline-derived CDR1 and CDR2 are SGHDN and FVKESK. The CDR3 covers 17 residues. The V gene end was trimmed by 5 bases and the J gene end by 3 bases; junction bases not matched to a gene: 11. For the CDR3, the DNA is TGTGCCAGCAGCTTTCATTGGCAGGGGGCGGACACCGGGGAGCTGTTTTTT. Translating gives CASSFHWQGADTGELFF.

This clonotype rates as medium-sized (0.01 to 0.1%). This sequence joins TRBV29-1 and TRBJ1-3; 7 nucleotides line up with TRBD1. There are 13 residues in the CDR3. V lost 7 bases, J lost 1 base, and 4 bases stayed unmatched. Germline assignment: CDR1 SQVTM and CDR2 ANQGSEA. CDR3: CSGTGSSGNTIYF. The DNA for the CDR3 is TGCAGCGGGACAGGCAGTTCTGGAAACACCATATATTTT.

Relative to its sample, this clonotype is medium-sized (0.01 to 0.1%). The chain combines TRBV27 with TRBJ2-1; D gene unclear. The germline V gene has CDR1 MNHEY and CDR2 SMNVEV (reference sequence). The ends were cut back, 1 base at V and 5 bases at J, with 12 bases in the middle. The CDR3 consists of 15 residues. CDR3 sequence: CASSLYSKVNNEQFF. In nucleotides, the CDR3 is TGTGCCAGCAGTTTATATAGCAAGGTCAACAATGAGCAGTTCTTC.

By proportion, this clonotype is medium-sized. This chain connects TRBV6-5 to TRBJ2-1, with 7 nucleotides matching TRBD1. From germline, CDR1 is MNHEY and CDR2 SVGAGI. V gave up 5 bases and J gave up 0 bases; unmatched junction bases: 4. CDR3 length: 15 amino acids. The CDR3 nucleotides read TGTGCCAGCAGTGCGGACAGGAGCTCCTACAATGAGCAGTTCTTC. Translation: CASSADRSSYNEQFF.